Listed below are T cell receptor beta chains from one sample, sequenced in a study of sequential checkpoint blockade in melanoma. Only in-frame clones appear in the TCRdb table, and some are missing; sequencing was by immunoSEQ multiplex PCR. Counted here are approximately 4,800 clones, approximately 24% occurring once; the ten biggest clones make up just over 20%. Sequencing was performed on tumor tissue (inferred from file names), taken from a patient given nivolumab and ipilimumab in sequence. These receptors were collected from a human donor with melanoma. The CDR3 runs from the conserved cysteine through the conserved F or W. A D gene is named only where the DNA matches it firmly. Not all rows give a size; the values are once, few, many and, for expanded clones, a class.

CDR3aa: CASATTGQGNIQYF
CDR3nt: TGTGCCAGCGCTACCACGGGACAGGGAAACATTCAGTACTTC
d_gene: TRBD1
j_gene: TRBJ2-4
abundance: .
v_gene: TRBV6-8

CDR3aa: CASSQAGTGTYNYGYTF
CDR3nt: TGTGCCAGCAGCCAAGCCGGGACAGGGACCTACAACTATGGCTACACCTTC
d_gene: TRBD1
j_gene: TRBJ1-2
abundance: few
v_gene: TRBV11-3

CDR3aa: CASSIAAGARDEQFF
CDR3nt: TGTGCCAGTAGTATAGCTGCAGGGGCTAGGGATGAGCAGTTCTTC
d_gene: .
j_gene: TRBJ2-1
abundance: once
v_gene: TRBV19

CDR3aa: CASSEPLQVGYTF
CDR3nt: TGTGCCAGCAGCGAGCCACTCCAGGTTGGCTACACCTTC
d_gene: .
j_gene: TRBJ1-2
abundance: many
v_gene: TRBV9

CDR3aa: CASSLSGSGQPQHF
CDR3nt: TGCGCCAGCAGCCTATCAGGGAGTGGTCAGCCCCAGCATTTT
d_gene: .
j_gene: TRBJ1-5
abundance: .
v_gene: TRBV4-1

CDR3aa: CASSLAWGVEQYF
CDR3nt: TGTGCCAGCAGCTTAGCATGGGGGGTCGAGCAGTACTTC
d_gene: .
j_gene: TRBJ2-7
abundance: many
v_gene: TRBV7-4

CDR3aa: CASSSGGLGSPLHF
CDR3nt: TGTGCCAGCAGCTCGGGAGGCCTGGGTTCACCCCTCCACTTT
d_gene: .
j_gene: TRBJ1-6
abundance: many
v_gene: TRBV11-3

CDR3aa: CASSYTTGLGQPQHF
CDR3nt: TGTGCCAGCAGTTATACGACAGGGTTAGGTCAGCCCCAGCATTTT
d_gene: TRBD1
j_gene: TRBJ1-5
abundance: .
v_gene: TRBV6-8

CDR3aa: CASSQDDRPNYGYTF
CDR3nt: TGCGCCAGCAGCCAAGACGACCGGCCTAACTATGGCTACACCTTC
d_gene: .
j_gene: TRBJ1-2
abundance: .
v_gene: TRBV4-1

CDR3aa: CASSLSPGRRTPRAYF
CDR3nt: TGTGCCAGCAGCTTATCTCCGGGACGGCGAACCCCACGAGCCTACTTC
d_gene: .
j_gene: TRBJ2-7
abundance: many
v_gene: TRBV11-3

CDR3aa: CASSHPLPQGRPIYEQYF
CDR3nt: TGCGCCAGCAGTCACCCCCTCCCACAGGGGCGGCCTATCTACGAGCAGTACTTC
d_gene: TRBD1
j_gene: TRBJ2-7
abundance: few
v_gene: TRBV23-1

CDR3aa: CASYGVVSETQYF
CDR3nt: TGTGCCAGCTACGGGGTCGTATCTGAGACCCAGTACTTC
d_gene: .
j_gene: TRBJ2-5
abundance: .
v_gene: TRBV9

CDR3aa: CASSLVRGGDGYTF
CDR3nt: TGTGCCAGCAGCTTGGTTAGGGGCGGAGACGGCTACACCTTC
d_gene: .
j_gene: TRBJ1-2
abundance: .
v_gene: TRBV11-3

CDR3aa: CASSPAGPNQPQHF
CDR3nt: TGTGCCAGCAGTCCGGCAGGGCCCAATCAGCCCCAGCATTTT
d_gene: .
j_gene: TRBJ1-5
abundance: few
v_gene: TRBV28

CDR3aa: CASSGGGNYNEQFF
CDR3nt: TGCGCCAGCAGCGGCGGGGGGAACTACAATGAGCAGTTCTTC
d_gene: TRBD2
j_gene: TRBJ2-1
abundance: .
v_gene: TRBV5-1

CDR3aa: CASSYIPGSDTQYF
CDR3nt: TGTGCCAGCAGTTACATTCCCGGGTCAGATACGCAGTATTTT
d_gene: .
j_gene: TRBJ2-3
abundance: .
v_gene: TRBV6-8

CDR3aa: CASSFAGRAGTGELFF
CDR3nt: TGTGCCAGCAGTTTCGCCGGGAGGGCCGGAACCGGGGAGCTGTTTTTT
d_gene: TRBD2
j_gene: TRBJ2-2
abundance: few
v_gene: TRBV6-8

CDR3aa: CASSPGHNFNEKLFF
CDR3nt: TGCGCCAGCAGCCCGGGACACAACTTCAATGAAAAACTGTTTTTT
d_gene: .
j_gene: TRBJ1-4
abundance: .
v_gene: TRBV5-1

CDR3aa: CASRGPRDQVAGTGELFF
CDR3nt: TGTGCCAGCAGGGGACCGAGAGACCAGGTTGCGGGGACCGGGGAGCTGTTTTTT
d_gene: .
j_gene: TRBJ2-2
abundance: .
v_gene: TRBV6-8

CDR3aa: CASSLRGGAGANVLTF
CDR3nt: TGTGCCAGCAGTCTACGGGGTGGAGCTGGGGCCAACGTCCTGACTTTC
d_gene: .
j_gene: TRBJ2-6
abundance: few
v_gene: TRBV2

CDR3aa: CAWARDSLTSRDF
CDR3nt: TGTGCCTGGGCCCGGGACTCCTTAACCTCCAGGGATTTT
d_gene: .
j_gene: TRBJ1-3
abundance: .
v_gene: TRBV30

CDR3aa: CATSMGQGGNTIYF
CDR3nt: TGTGCCACCAGCATGGGACAGGGCGGAAACACCATATATTTT
d_gene: TRBD1
j_gene: TRBJ1-3
abundance: few
v_gene: TRBV15

CDR3aa: CASTQQGPNTEAFF
CDR3nt: TGTGCCAGCACCCAACAGGGCCCGAACACTGAAGCTTTCTTT
d_gene: .
j_gene: TRBJ1-1
abundance: .
v_gene: TRBV11-3

CDR3aa: CASSITTLSNQPQHF
CDR3nt: TGTGCCAGTAGTATAACGACACTTAGCAATCAGCCCCAGCATTTT
d_gene: .
j_gene: TRBJ1-5
abundance: .
v_gene: TRBV19

CDR3aa: CASSSGLAGGLEVDEQFF
CDR3nt: TGTGCCAGCAGCTCGGGACTAGCGGGAGGGCTGGAGGTAGATGAGCAGTTCTTC
d_gene: TRBD2
j_gene: TRBJ2-1
abundance: many
v_gene: TRBV11-3

CDR3aa: CASSWDRGSYNEQFF
CDR3nt: TGTGCCAGCAGTTGGGACAGGGGATCCTACAATGAGCAGTTCTTC
d_gene: TRBD1
j_gene: TRBJ2-1
abundance: .
v_gene: TRBV28

CDR3aa: CATATGTARTEAFF
CDR3nt: TGTGCCACCGCCACCGGGACAGCGAGGACTGAAGCTTTCTTT
d_gene: TRBD1
j_gene: TRBJ1-1
abundance: .
v_gene: TRBV19

CDR3aa: CASTDGKAGELFF
CDR3nt: TGTGCCAGCACGGACGGGAAGGCCGGGGAGCTGTTTTTT
d_gene: .
j_gene: TRBJ2-2
abundance: .
v_gene: TRBV6-8

CDR3aa: CASSKARTGMGGETQYF
CDR3nt: TGTGCCAGCAGCAAAGCTCGGACAGGGATGGGAGGAGAGACCCAGTACTTC
d_gene: TRBD1
j_gene: TRBJ2-5
abundance: many
v_gene: TRBV11-3

CDR3aa: CASSYFGTGLNEKLFF
CDR3nt: TGTGCCAGCAGTTACTTCGGGACAGGGCTTAATGAAAAACTGTTTTTT
d_gene: TRBD1
j_gene: TRBJ1-4
abundance: .
v_gene: TRBV6-8

CDR3aa: CASSLENRRDTQYF
CDR3nt: TGCGCCAGCAGCTTGGAGAACAGGCGGGATACGCAGTATTTT
d_gene: .
j_gene: TRBJ2-3
abundance: .
v_gene: TRBV5-1

CDR3aa: CASSLGTAVRVQYF
CDR3nt: TGCGCCAGCAGCTTAGGGACAGCAGTACGAGTTCAGTACTTC
d_gene: TRBD1
j_gene: TRBJ2-7
abundance: few
v_gene: TRBV23-1

CDR3aa: CSVVWDYSLSGELFF
CDR3nt: TGCAGCGTTGTTTGGGACTATTCTCTGTCCGGGGAGCTGTTTTTT
d_gene: TRBD2
j_gene: TRBJ2-2
abundance: .
v_gene: TRBV29-1

CDR3aa: CASSSESTGSGANVLTF
CDR3nt: TGTGCCAGCAGCTCCGAATCGACAGGGTCTGGGGCCAACGTCCTGACTTTC
d_gene: TRBD1
j_gene: TRBJ2-6
abundance: few
v_gene: TRBV11-3

CDR3aa: CASSQSGWTGREQYF
CDR3nt: TGTGCCAGCAGCCAGAGCGGTTGGACGGGACGCGAGCAGTACTTC
d_gene: .
j_gene: TRBJ2-7
abundance: .
v_gene: TRBV14

CDR3aa: CAWSLTGSEKLFF
CDR3nt: TGTGCCTGGAGCCTCACAGGGTCTGAAAAACTGTTTTTT
d_gene: .
j_gene: TRBJ1-4
abundance: .
v_gene: TRBV30

CDR3aa: CASSPWGQGNTEAFF
CDR3nt: TGTGCCAGCAGCCCATGGGGACAGGGTAACACTGAAGCTTTCTTT
d_gene: TRBD1
j_gene: TRBJ1-1
abundance: .
v_gene: TRBV9

CDR3aa: CAWITSSADTQYF
CDR3nt: TGTGCCTGGATTACTAGCTCGGCAGATACGCAGTATTTT
d_gene: .
j_gene: TRBJ2-3
abundance: few
v_gene: TRBV30

CDR3aa: CASSLNTGELFF
CDR3nt: TGTGCCAGCAGTTTGAACACCGGGGAGCTGTTTTTT
d_gene: .
j_gene: TRBJ2-2
abundance: medium-sized
v_gene: TRBV28

CDR3aa: CASSPSIHWGQSYGYTF
CDR3nt: TGTGCCAGCAGCCCGTCCATCCACTGGGGGCAGTCCTATGGCTACACCTTC
d_gene: .
j_gene: TRBJ1-2
abundance: many
v_gene: TRBV9

CDR3aa: CASSPGGASGETTDTQYF
CDR3nt: TGTGCCAGCAGCCCGGGGGGCGCTAGCGGGGAAACGACAGATACGCAGTATTTT
d_gene: TRBD2
j_gene: TRBJ2-3
abundance: few
v_gene: TRBV7-1

CDR3aa: CAIGRSYEQYF
CDR3nt: TGTGCCATCGGACGGAGCTACGAGCAGTACTTC
d_gene: .
j_gene: TRBJ2-7
abundance: many
v_gene: TRBV6-7

CDR3aa: CASSIQENQPQHF
CDR3nt: TGTGCCAGCAGTATACAGGAGAATCAGCCCCAGCATTTT
d_gene: .
j_gene: TRBJ1-5
abundance: medium-sized
v_gene: TRBV6-8

CDR3aa: CASSLEGQGNEQYF
CDR3nt: TGTGCCAGCAGCTTGGAGGGACAGGGGAACGAGCAGTACTTC
d_gene: TRBD1
j_gene: TRBJ2-7
abundance: few
v_gene: TRBV11-3

CDR3aa: CASSLGAPYRGTQYF
CDR3nt: TGTGCCAGCAGTTTAGGGGCTCCTTACCGAGGGACCCAGTACTTC
d_gene: .
j_gene: TRBJ2-5
abundance: .
v_gene: TRBV6-8

CDR3aa: CASSGVTGTGYNEQFF
CDR3nt: TGTGCCAGTAGTGGAGTTACCGGGACAGGGTACAATGAGCAGTTCTTC
d_gene: TRBD1
j_gene: TRBJ2-1
abundance: .
v_gene: TRBV19

CDR3aa: CASSYSQAANYGYTF
CDR3nt: TGTGCCAGCAGTTACTCCCAGGCAGCTAACTATGGCTACACCTTC
d_gene: .
j_gene: TRBJ1-2
abundance: .
v_gene: TRBV6-8

CDR3aa: CASSQVYEQYF
CDR3nt: TGTGCCAGCAGCCAAGTTTACGAGCAGTACTTC
d_gene: .
j_gene: TRBJ2-7
abundance: .
v_gene: TRBV14

CDR3aa: CASSRTLAGADTQYF
CDR3nt: TGTGCCAGCAGTCGGACTTTAGCGGGGGCAGATACGCAGTATTTT
d_gene: TRBD2
j_gene: TRBJ2-3
abundance: few
v_gene: TRBV6-8

CDR3aa: CASSPRASYNEQFF
CDR3nt: TGTGCCAGCAGCCCCCGTGCCTCCTACAATGAGCAGTTCTTC
d_gene: .
j_gene: TRBJ2-1
abundance: few
v_gene: TRBV11-3

CDR3aa: CASSWEGALRQGGYTF
CDR3nt: TGCGCCAGCAGCTGGGAGGGGGCGCTCCGCCAAGGAGGCTACACCTTC
d_gene: TRBD1
j_gene: TRBJ1-2
abundance: .
v_gene: TRBV5-1

CDR3aa: CAINAGRTDTQYF
CDR3nt: TGTGCCATCAATGCAGGCCGCACAGATACGCAGTATTTT
d_gene: .
j_gene: TRBJ2-3
abundance: few
v_gene: TRBV6-8

CDR3aa: CASSPHWGTGELFF
CDR3nt: TGTGCCAGCAGCCCCCATTGGGGCACCGGGGAGCTGTTTTTT
d_gene: .
j_gene: TRBJ2-2
abundance: many
v_gene: TRBV11-3

CDR3aa: CATSRRQQAGDTQYF
CDR3nt: TGTGCCACCAGCAGAAGGCAGCAAGCGGGGGATACGCAGTATTTT
d_gene: TRBD2
j_gene: TRBJ2-3
abundance: few
v_gene: TRBV15

CDR3aa: CASLAGTGDADTQYF
CDR3nt: TGTGCCAGCCTTGCCGGGACAGGGGATGCGGATACGCAGTATTTT
d_gene: TRBD1
j_gene: TRBJ2-3
abundance: medium-sized
v_gene: TRBV28

CDR3aa: CASSPPRTSGGEQFF
CDR3nt: TGTGCCAGCTCACCACCGAGGACTAGCGGTGGGGAGCAGTTCTTC
d_gene: TRBD2
j_gene: TRBJ2-1
abundance: .
v_gene: TRBV18

CDR3aa: CASSPGTSGDEQYF
CDR3nt: TGCGCCAGCAGCCCCGGGACTAGCGGTGACGAGCAGTACTTC
d_gene: TRBD2
j_gene: TRBJ2-7
abundance: once
v_gene: TRBV5-1